This TCR beta chain was recorded in a study of blood T cell repertoires in COVID-19. Study as a whole: COVID-19 samples collected from the United States, Italy and Spain covered acute and convalescent phases. From T cells, B-cell-depleted T cells, or PBMCs came the material, which was cDNA or gDNA.

Germline CDR1 and CDR2: MDHEN and SYDVKM. V dropped 6 bases and J dropped 4 bases, with 9 bases sitting between them. CDR3 length equals 13 residues. As handled by the study authors: From reference gene primer amplification, estimates of nucleated cell counts were derived. Using immunoSEQ multiplex PCR, the repertoire was profiled, and TCRdb retains in-frame clones only, with some absent. The V and J calls and the clone size are those of that table, but D and trimming were determined from the DNA. Here the sample spans roughly 120,000 clones, about 80% being singletons. The receptor was derived from a man between 65 and 85 years old with active or convalescent COVID-19. Sequencing used peripheral blood. This chain links TRBV28 with TRBJ1-4; a possible D gene is TRBD1 (5 bases). CDR3 loop: CASRRDSNEKLFF. The CDR3 DNA follows: TGTGCCAGCAGACGCGACAGTAATGAAAAACTGTTTTTT.